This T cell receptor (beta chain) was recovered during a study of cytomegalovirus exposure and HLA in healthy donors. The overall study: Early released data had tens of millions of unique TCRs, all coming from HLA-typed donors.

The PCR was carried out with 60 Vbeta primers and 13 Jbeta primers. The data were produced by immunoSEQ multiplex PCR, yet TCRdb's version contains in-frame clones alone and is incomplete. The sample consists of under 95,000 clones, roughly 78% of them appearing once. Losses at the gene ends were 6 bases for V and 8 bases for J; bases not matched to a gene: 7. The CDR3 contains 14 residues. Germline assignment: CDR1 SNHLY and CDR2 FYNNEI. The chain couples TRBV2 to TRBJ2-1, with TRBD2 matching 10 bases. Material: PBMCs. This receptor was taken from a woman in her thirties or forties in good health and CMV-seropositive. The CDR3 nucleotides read TGTGCCAGCAGGAGCGGGGGGGCAATCCATGAGCAGTTCTTC. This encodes CASRSGGAIHEQFF.